The clone carrying this T cell receptor (beta chain) was recorded at least ten times. Antigen unknown. A single record per CDR3 protein comes from TCRdb applying MiXCR to the reads. This sample carries fewer than 85,000 distinct CDR3 sequences, 4% of them seen once, and the ten largest clones take under 25%. This specimen comes from a study of T cell repertoires in cytomegalovirus infection. Study overall: It was the public TCR beta signatures that indicated both CMV infection and matching HLA type.

General study results and limits: Accumulated public TCR beta family frequency recognized individuals carrying CMV together with the relevant HLA. CMV-specific HLA-C-restricted TCR beta clonotypes dominated the ex vivo response.

The CDR3 covers 12 residues. V was clipped by 4 bases and J by 12 bases, with 15 bases between them. The germline V gene encodes CDR1 SGHNT and CDR2 YENEEA. This sequence joins TRBV11-3 and TRBJ1-1; unclear D gene. The TCR originated in a human donor in good health (CMV status not recorded). Some clones in this sample may be carry-over from other donors' samples. Input material: PBMCs. In DNA form, the CDR3 reads TGTGCCAGCAGCTCCGATGGGAGGAGATCTTTCTTT. The encoded protein is CASSSDGRRSFF.